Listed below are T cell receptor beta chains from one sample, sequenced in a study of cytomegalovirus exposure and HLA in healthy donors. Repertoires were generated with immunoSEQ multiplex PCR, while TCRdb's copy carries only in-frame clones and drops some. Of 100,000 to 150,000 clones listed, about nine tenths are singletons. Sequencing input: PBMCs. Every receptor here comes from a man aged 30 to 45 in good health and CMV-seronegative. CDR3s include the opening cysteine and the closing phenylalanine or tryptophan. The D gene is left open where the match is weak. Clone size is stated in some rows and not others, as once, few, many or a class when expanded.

TGTGCCAGCAGTAATCTAGCGGGAGATGGGGCTGAGCAGTTCTTC	CASSNLAGDGAEQFF	NA	TRBJ2-1	TRBD2	TRBV6-5
TGTGCCAGCAGTTGGCGGCAGGGGAAGGACACCATATATTTT	CASSWRQGKDTIYF	NA	TRBJ1-3	NA	TRBV6-5
TGTGCCAGCTCACTTGACAGGGGGCCTGGCTACACCTTC	CASSLDRGPGYTF	NA	TRBJ1-2	TRBD1	TRBV18
TGTGCCAGCAGCTTTGACAGGAGCTCCTACAATGAGCAGTTCTTC	CASSFDRSSYNEQFF	NA	TRBJ2-1	NA	TRBV2
TGTGCCAGCGCAAGGACAGAGGCTAGAAACACCATATATTTT	CASARTEARNTIYF	once	TRBJ1-3	NA	TRBV10-3
NA	CASFGQGALIGTF	NA	TRBJ1-2	NA	TRBV27
TGTGCCAGCAGTGACGGGATTAGCGGGAGCAATGAGCAGTTCTTC	CASSDGISGSNEQFF	few	TRBJ2-1	TRBD2	TRBV6-4
TGTGCCAGCAGCCCCCTTCAGGGGGCGGAGACCCAGTACTTC	CASSPLQGAETQYF	NA	TRBJ2-5	TRBD1	TRBV13
TGTGCCAGCAGACGCACCGGGACAGGCACCGAGCAGTACTTC	CASRRTGTGTEQYF	NA	TRBJ2-7	TRBD1	TRBV4-2
TGTGCCAGCAGCCAAGATACGGGGGGCGGTCAGCCCCAGCATTTT	CASSQDTGGGQPQHF	NA	TRBJ1-5	NA	TRBV4-2
TGCAGCGCATCCGGGACAGATAATCAGCCCCAGCATTTT	CSASGTDNQPQHF	NA	TRBJ1-5	TRBD1	TRBV29-1
TGTGCCAGCAGCCGGGACTTTGGGGAGACCCAGTACTTC	CASSRDFGETQYF	NA	TRBJ2-5	NA	TRBV7-2
TGTGCCAGCAGCTTGTGGACTAGCGGGGGGGATGAGCAGTTCTTC	CASSLWTSGGDEQFF	NA	TRBJ2-1	TRBD2	TRBV11-2
TGTGCCAGAAGCTTACATTCCCGGACAGGGGTTCAGCCCCAGCATTTT	CARSLHSRTGVQPQHF	NA	TRBJ1-5	TRBD1	TRBV5-3
TGCGCCAGCAGCCAAGGGACTAGCGGGAGATACGAGCAGTACTTC	CASSQGTSGRYEQYF	NA	TRBJ2-7	TRBD2	TRBV4-1
TGTGCCACCAGCAGAGATCAAAGTCGGAGACTCGGAACGTTCTTC	CATSRDQSRRLGTFF	NA	TRBJ2-1	NA	TRBV15
TGTGCCAGTAGTGAGAGGAGCTCCTACGAGCAGTACTTC	CASSERSSYEQYF	once	TRBJ2-7	NA	TRBV19
TGTGCCAGCAGTCCCGGGAGAGAGACCCAGTACTTC	CASSPGRETQYF	NA	TRBJ2-5	NA	TRBV6-5
TGTGCCAGCAGCTTTGATGGGAGGAAGAACAATGAGCAGTTCTTC	CASSFDGRKNNEQFF	NA	TRBJ2-1	NA	TRBV2
TGCGCCAGCAGCTTGGGGCAGCGGGGGAGATACAATGAGCAGTTCTTC	CASSLGQRGRYNEQFF	NA	TRBJ2-1	TRBD2	TRBV5-1
TGTGCCAGCAGCTTGTATCCTAATGAAAAACTGTTTTTT	CASSLYPNEKLFF	NA	TRBJ1-4	NA	TRBV5-6
TGTGCCAGCAGGAAACAGGGAAATCAGCCCCAGCATTTT	CASRKQGNQPQHF	NA	TRBJ1-5	NA	TRBV6-1
TGTGCCAGTAGTTCCGCAGACAGGATCGACTATGGCTACACCTTC	CASSSADRIDYGYTF	NA	TRBJ1-2	NA	TRBV19
TGTGCTAGTGGTTTCGGTGCCTCTCCCCCTGGGGCCAACGTCCTGACTTTC	CASGFGASPPGANVLTF	NA	TRBJ2-6	NA	TRBV12-5
TGTGCCAGCAGCCCGGGACTTAATGAGCAGTTCTTC	CASSPGLNEQFF	NA	TRBJ2-1	NA	TRBV5-6
TGTGCCAGTAGCTACGTCCGGACAACTATACTATACTATGGCTACACCTTC	CASSYVRTTILYYGYTF	NA	TRBJ1-2	NA	TRBV19
TGCGCCAGCCGCAAACAGGGTTCTGGGGCCAACGTCCTGACTTTC	CASRKQGSGANVLTF	NA	TRBJ2-6	NA	TRBV5-1
TGCAGCGCCAGGGGCGGTTACACTGAAGCTTTCTTT	CSARGGYTEAFF	NA	TRBJ1-1	NA	TRBV29-1
TGTGCCAGCAGTTACTCGACTGGGTATAATGAAAAACTGTTTTTT	CASSYSTGYNEKLFF	NA	TRBJ1-4	NA	TRBV6-5
TGTGCCAGTAGTATAGCGACAGGACTGTCGGGGGCCAACGTCCTGACTTTC	CASSIATGLSGANVLTF	NA	TRBJ2-6	NA	TRBV19
TGTGCCAGCAGCTTAAGGGGAGCAGGGGGCTATGGCTACACCTTC	CASSLRGAGGYGYTF	NA	TRBJ1-2	TRBD1	TRBV7-2
TGTGCCAGCAGCTTCCTGGGACAGGGGGCTGGCTACACCTTC	CASSFLGQGAGYTF	NA	TRBJ1-2	TRBD1	TRBV2
TGCGCCAGCAGCCAGACAGGGCTCTCTGGAAACACCATATATTTT	CASSQTGLSGNTIYF	NA	TRBJ1-3	TRBD1	TRBV5-1
TGCAGCGTTGGTTTAGGGGGCACTGAAGCTTTCTTT	CSVGLGGTEAFF	NA	TRBJ1-1	NA	TRBV29-1
TGTGCCAGCATTCTCCACGGGCCGGGAAATCAGCCCCAGCATTTT	CASILHGPGNQPQHF	NA	TRBJ1-5	NA	TRBV2
TGTGCCAGCAGTGATACGGGGAACAATGAGCAGTTCTTC	CASSDTGNNEQFF	once	TRBJ2-1	NA	TRBV2
TGTGCCAGCAGCTTAGCGAGAGGGGGAAATGAGCAGTTCTTC	CASSLARGGNEQFF	NA	TRBJ2-1	NA	TRBV7-2
TGTGCCAGCAGTACCGACAGGGGGGAAAACACCGGGGAGCTGTTTTTT	CASSTDRGENTGELFF	NA	TRBJ2-2	TRBD1	TRBV7-9
TGTGCCAGCAGCTTAAGGAGCGGGGTCACAGATACGCAGTATTTT	CASSLRSGVTDTQYF	NA	TRBJ2-3	TRBD2	TRBV7-9
TGTGCCAGCAGTTACACAACCGGGACAGGCCTGTACTTC	CASSYTTGTGLYF	NA	TRBJ2-7	TRBD1	TRBV6-6
TGTGCCAGCAGTTTATTGAGGGTAGGCCAGCCCCAGCATTTT	CASSLLRVGQPQHF	NA	TRBJ1-5	NA	TRBV27
TGTGCCAGCAGCTTAGGGCGGAGGAACACTGAAGCTTTCTTT	CASSLGRRNTEAFF	NA	TRBJ1-1	NA	TRBV11-2
TGTGCCAGTAGTATAGCCCCCCTAGCGACTGAGCAGTTCTTC	CASSIAPLATEQFF	NA	TRBJ2-1	NA	TRBV19
TGCGCCAGCAGCCTCAGCGAAGGGGTAGCGGAAGTTCATCAGTACTTC	CASSLSEGVAEVHQYF	NA	TRBJ2-5	NA	TRBV4-1
TGTGCCAGTAGGGAGGGGCTCAGGGACTATGGCTACACCTTC	CASREGLRDYGYTF	few	TRBJ1-2	NA	TRBV19
TGCGCCAGCAGCCCAGGAGGGCCGGGAGAGACCCAGTACTTC	CASSPGGPGETQYF	NA	TRBJ2-5	NA	TRBV4-1
TGTGCCAGCAGTGGGTGGACTAACACCTACGAGCAGTACTTC	CASSGWTNTYEQYF	NA	TRBJ2-7	NA	TRBV27
TGTGCCAGCAGCCAGGACAGCTACGAGCAGTACTTC	CASSQDSYEQYF	NA	TRBJ2-7	NA	TRBV6-5
TGTGCCACCAGCGAGGCTAACTATGGCTACACCTTC	CATSEANYGYTF	NA	TRBJ1-2	NA	TRBV15
TGTGCCAGCAGTGACAGTGGCGCGGGAGAGCAGTATTTT	CASSDSGAGEQYF	NA	TRBJ2-3	TRBD2	TRBV2